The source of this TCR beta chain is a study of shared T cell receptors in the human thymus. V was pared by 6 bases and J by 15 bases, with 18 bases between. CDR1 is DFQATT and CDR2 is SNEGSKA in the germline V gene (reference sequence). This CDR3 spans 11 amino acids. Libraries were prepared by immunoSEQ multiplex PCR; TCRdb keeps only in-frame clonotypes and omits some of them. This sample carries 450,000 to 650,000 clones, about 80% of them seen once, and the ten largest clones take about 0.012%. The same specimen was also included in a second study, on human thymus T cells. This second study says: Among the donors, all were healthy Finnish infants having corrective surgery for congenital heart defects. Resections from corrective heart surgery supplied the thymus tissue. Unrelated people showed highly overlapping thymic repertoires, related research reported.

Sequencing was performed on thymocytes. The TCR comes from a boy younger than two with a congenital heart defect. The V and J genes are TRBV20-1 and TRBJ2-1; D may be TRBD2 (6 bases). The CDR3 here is CSALTVGLGFF. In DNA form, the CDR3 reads TGCAGTGCCCTAACCGTGGGACTGGGGTTCTTC.